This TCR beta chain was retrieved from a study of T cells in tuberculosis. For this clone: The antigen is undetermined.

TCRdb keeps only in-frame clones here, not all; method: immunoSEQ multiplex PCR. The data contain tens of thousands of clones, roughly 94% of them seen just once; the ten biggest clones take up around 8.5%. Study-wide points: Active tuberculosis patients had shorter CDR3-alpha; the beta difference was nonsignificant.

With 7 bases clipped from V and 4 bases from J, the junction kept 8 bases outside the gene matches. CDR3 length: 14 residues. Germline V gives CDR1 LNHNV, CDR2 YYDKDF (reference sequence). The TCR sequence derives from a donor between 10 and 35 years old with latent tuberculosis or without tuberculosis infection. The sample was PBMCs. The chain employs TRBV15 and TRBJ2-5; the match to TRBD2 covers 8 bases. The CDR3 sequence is CATTPESGRETQYF. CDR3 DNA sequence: TGTGCCACCACCCCTGAAAGCGGGAGAGAGACCCAGTACTTC.